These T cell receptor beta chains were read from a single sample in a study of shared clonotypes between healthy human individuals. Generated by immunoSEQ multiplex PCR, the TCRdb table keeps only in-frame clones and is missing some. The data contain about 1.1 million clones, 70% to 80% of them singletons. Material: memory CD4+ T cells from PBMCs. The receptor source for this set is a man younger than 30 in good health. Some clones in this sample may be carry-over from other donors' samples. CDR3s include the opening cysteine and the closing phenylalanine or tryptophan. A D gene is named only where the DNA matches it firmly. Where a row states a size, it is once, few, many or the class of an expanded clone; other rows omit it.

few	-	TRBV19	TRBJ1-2	TGTGCCAGTAGTATTTCGCCGGACTATGGCTACACCTTC	CASSISPDYGYTF
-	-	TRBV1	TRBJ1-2	TGCACCAGCAGCCAAGAGCTGCGTAGGGGGTATGGCTATGGCTACACCTTC	CTSSQELRRGYGYGYTF
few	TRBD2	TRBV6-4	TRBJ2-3	TGTGCCAGCAGTGACCCCGGGACTAGCGGAAGCACAGATACGCAGTATTTT	CASSDPGTSGSTDTQYF
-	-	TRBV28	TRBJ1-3	TGTGGCTCAGCGACCCAGGGGTTCTCTGGAAACACCATATATTTT	CGSATQGFSGNTIYF
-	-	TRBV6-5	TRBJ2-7	TGTGCCAGCAGTTACTCGGGAGATGTCTACGAGCAGTACTTC	CASSYSGDVYEQYF
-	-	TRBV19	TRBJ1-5	TGTGCCAGTACTATAAGCCCGAATGGACTGGTGCCCCAGCATTTT	CASTISPNGLVPQHF
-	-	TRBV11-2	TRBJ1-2	TGTGCCAGCAGCCCTAGCGACAGGCCCCTCTACGGCTACACCTTC	CASSPSDRPLYGYTF
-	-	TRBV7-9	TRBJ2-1	TGTGCCAGCACCATCGGTGTGGGTTCGGGCAATGAGCAGTTCTTC	CASTIGVGSGNEQFF
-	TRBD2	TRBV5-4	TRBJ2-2	TGTGCCAGCAGCTTGGGCGGGAGGTCGAACACCGGGGAGCTGTTTTTT	CASSLGGRSNTGELFF
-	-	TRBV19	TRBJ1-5	TGTGCCAGTAGTAGCGGCACGGTGGTGCGCAATCAGCCCCAGCATTTT	CASSSGTVVRNQPQHF
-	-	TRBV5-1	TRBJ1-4	TGCGCCAGCAGCTTGTTGGCAGGGGCCGCTAATGAAAAACTGTTTTTT	CASSLLAGAANEKLFF
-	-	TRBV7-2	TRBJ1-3	TGTGCCAGCAGCTCCGGGCCCCCGGGCACCATATATTTT	CASSSGPPGTIYF
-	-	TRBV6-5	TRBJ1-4	TGTGCCAGCAGACGGGATACAGGGTTGGAAGAAAAACTGTTTTTT	CASRRDTGLEEKLFF
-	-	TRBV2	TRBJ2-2	TGTGCCAGCAATACAGGGAGGGCGACCGGGGAGCTGTTTTTT	CASNTGRATGELFF
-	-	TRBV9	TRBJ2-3	TGTGCCAGCAGCCCCTGGGGGAGGACAGATACGCAGTATTTT	CASSPWGRTDTQYF
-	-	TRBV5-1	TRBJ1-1	TGCGCCAGCAGCTTGATGGGGGCGCTGAGGGGCACTGAAGCTTTCTTT	CASSLMGALRGTEAFF
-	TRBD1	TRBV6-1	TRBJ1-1	TGTGCCAGCAGACTAACAGGGGAAGCTGAAGCTTTCTTT	CASRLTGEAEAFF
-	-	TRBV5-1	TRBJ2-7	TGCGCCAGCAGCTTGAGGCGGGGACCCACCTACGAGCAGTACTTC	CASSLRRGPTYEQYF
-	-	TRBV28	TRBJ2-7	TGTGCCAGCAGTACTACCAATTCCTACGAGCAGTACTTC	CASSTTNSYEQYF
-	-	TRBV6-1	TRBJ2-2	TGTGCCAGCAACGGTAACACCGGGGAGCTGTTTTTT	CASNGNTGELFF
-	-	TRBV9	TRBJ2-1	TGTGCCAGCAGCGTCACCGGACAGATAACCTACAATGAGCAGTTCTTC	CASSVTGQITYNEQFF
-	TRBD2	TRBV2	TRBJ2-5	TGTGCCAGCAGTGACGGGGGCGGGAGGCAGGAGACCCAGTACTTC	CASSDGGGRQETQYF
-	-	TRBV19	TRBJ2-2	TGTGCCAGTAGTATTGTAGACCACACCGGGGAGCTGTTTTTT	CASSIVDHTGELFF
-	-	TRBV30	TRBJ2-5	TGTGCCTGGACCCCGTGGGGGGGCGACCTCCAAGAGACCCAGTACTTC	CAWTPWGGDLQETQYF
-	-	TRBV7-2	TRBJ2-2	TGTGCCAGCACCCTTAATTGGGGGGTTACCGGGGAGCTGTTTTTT	CASTLNWGVTGELFF
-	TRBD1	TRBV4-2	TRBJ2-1	TGTGCCAGCAGCCAAGACCAAGGACAGGGAAAGTACAATGAGCAGTTCTTC	CASSQDQGQGKYNEQFF
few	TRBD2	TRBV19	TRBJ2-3	TGTGCCAGTAGTTCCCCCGGACTAGCGGGAAGCACAGATACGCAGTATTTT	CASSSPGLAGSTDTQYF
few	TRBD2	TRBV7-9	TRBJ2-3	TGTGCCAGCAGCTCCCCTGGGGGGGAAAGCACAGATACGCAGTATTTT	CASSSPGGESTDTQYF
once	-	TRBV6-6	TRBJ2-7	TGTGCCAGCAGTTACGAAGGTTACGAGCAGTACTTC	CASSYEGYEQYF
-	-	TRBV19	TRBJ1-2	TGTGCCAGTAGTAACTCTCCGAATGGCTATGGCTACACCTTC	CASSNSPNGYGYTF
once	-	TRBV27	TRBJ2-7	TGTGCCAGCAGTCTGCAGGGGGGGTACGAGCAGTACTTC	CASSLQGGYEQYF
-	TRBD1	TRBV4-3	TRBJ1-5	TGCGCCAGCAGCCAACAAAGACAGGGAAGTTGGTCCCAGCATTTT	CASSQQRQGSWSQHF
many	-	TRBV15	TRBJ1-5	TGTGCCACCAGCCCTCTGGCAGGGAGTAGTCAGCCCCAGCATTTT	CATSPLAGSSQPQHF
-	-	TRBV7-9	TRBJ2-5	TGTGCCAGCACCTCCATGGAGGAAGAGACCCAGTACTTC	CASTSMEEETQYF
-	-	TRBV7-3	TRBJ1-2	TGTGCCAGCAGCCCGAGGGGCTTTGGGGAGGATGGCTACACCTTC	CASSPRGFGEDGYTF
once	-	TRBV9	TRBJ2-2	TGTGCCAGCAGCGCGGGGACCGATAGGGGCACCGGGGAGCTGTTTTTT	CASSAGTDRGTGELFF
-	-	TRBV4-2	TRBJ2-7	TGTGCCAGCAGCCAACCGGGACGCATCTACGAGCAGTACTTC	CASSQPGRIYEQYF
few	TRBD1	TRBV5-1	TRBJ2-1	TGCGCCAGCAGCCTCGACAGGGGAGGAGGGCAGTTCTTC	CASSLDRGGGQFF
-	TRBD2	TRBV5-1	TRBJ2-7	TGCGCCAGCAGCCATCCTAGCGGGAGTTACGAGCAGTACTTC	CASSHPSGSYEQYF
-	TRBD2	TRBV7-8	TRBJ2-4	TGTGCCAGCAGCTTAAGTAGGGCGGGAGACATTCAGTACTTC	CASSLSRAGDIQYF
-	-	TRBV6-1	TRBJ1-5	TGTGCCAGCAGTATACGACGGAATCAGCCCCAGCATTTT	CASSIRRNQPQHF
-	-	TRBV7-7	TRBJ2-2	TGTGCCAGCAGCCCCCTCTCTGGCGGGGAGCTGTTTTTT	CASSPLSGGELFF
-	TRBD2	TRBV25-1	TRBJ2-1	TGTGCCAGCAGTGATTCTAGCGGACGATCCTACAATGAGCAGTTCTTC	CASSDSSGRSYNEQFF
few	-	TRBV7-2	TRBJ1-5	TGTGCCAGCAGCTTAGTCGGGTACAATCAGCCCCAGCATTTT	CASSLVGYNQPQHF
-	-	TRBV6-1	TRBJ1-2	TGTGCCAGCAGTCCCGGGACCGGCTATGGCTACACCTTC	CASSPGTGYGYTF
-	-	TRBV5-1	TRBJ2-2	TGCGCCAGCAGCGCCCAAGGGTCAGGGTCGGGCGGGGAGCTGTTTTTT	CASSAQGSGSGGELFF
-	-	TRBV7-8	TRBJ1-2	TGTGCCAGCAGCGTTCGACAGCGAGGGGATGGCTACACCTTC	CASSVRQRGDGYTF
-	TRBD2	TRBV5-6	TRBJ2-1	TGTGCCAGCAGCTTATATCGGCGGGGAGCGGGAGGGATGGTCGCGCAGTTCTTC	CASSLYRRGAGGMVAQFF
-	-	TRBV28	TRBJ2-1	TGTGCCAGCAGTTTACGGACGGCTGACAATGAGCAGTTCTTC	CASSLRTADNEQFF
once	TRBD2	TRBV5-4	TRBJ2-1	TGTGCCAGCAGCTTGGATCTAGCGGGAGCTGCTGAGCAGTTCTTC	CASSLDLAGAAEQFF
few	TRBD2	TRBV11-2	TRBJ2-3	TGTGCCAGCAGTAAAGTAGCGGGAGGGCCCATGACAGATACGCAGTATTTT	CASSKVAGGPMTDTQYF
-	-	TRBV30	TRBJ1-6	TGTGCCTGGAGTGTCGGTTCCTATAATTCACCCCTCCACTTT	CAWSVGSYNSPLHF
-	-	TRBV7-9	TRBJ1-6	TGTGCCAGCAGCTTAGGGACCTCGAGCTCCTATAATTCACCCCTCCACTTT	CASSLGTSSSYNSPLHF